These T cell receptor beta chains were read from a single sample in a study of graft-versus-host responses after intestinal transplantation. These TCRs' antigens remain unknown. Using immunoSEQ multiplex PCR, the repertoire was profiled, and TCRdb retains in-frame clones only, with some absent. The profile shows 90,000 to 150,000 clones, about 95% of them singletons. The sequencing here drew on unstimulated CD8+ T cells sorted from spleen or lymph node cells, taken before intestinal transplant. The receptor set was obtained from a human donor who received an intestinal transplant. The CDR3 runs from the conserved cysteine through the conserved F or W. The D gene is left open where the match is weak. Rows may omit the clone size; those that give it use once, few, many or a size class.

>TRBJ1-5|TRBV5-6|.|.
CASSLGTGLGNQPQHF
TGTGCCAGCAGCTTGGGTACAGGGTTAGGAAATCAGCCCCAGCATTTT
>TRBJ2-6|TRBV19|.|.
CASSMRGSGANVLTF
TGTGCCAGTAGTATGAGGGGCTCTGGGGCCAACGTCCTGACTTTC
>TRBJ2-7|TRBV11-2|.|.
CASSLSGAGYEQYF
TGTGCCAGCAGCTTATCAGGGGCCGGCTACGAGCAGTACTTC
>TRBJ1-1|TRBV5-1|.|TRBD1
CASSLTGVTEAFF
TGCGCCAGCAGCTTGACAGGGGTGACTGAAGCTTTCTTT
>TRBJ1-2|TRBV6-5|.|.
CASSYSNAGAAGYTF
TGTGCCAGCAGTTACTCGAATGCCGGGGCGGCTGGCTACACCTTC
>TRBJ2-1|TRBV18|.|.
CASSRGTQSSYNEQFF
TGTGCCAGCTCACGAGGGACTCAAAGCTCCTACAATGAGCAGTTCTTC
>TRBJ2-5|TRBV9|.|.
CASSFTQGRAQETQYF
TGTGCCAGCAGCTTTACCCAGGGCAGGGCTCAAGAGACCCAGTACTTC
>TRBJ2-7|TRBV27|few|.
CASSLFGESYNEQYF
TGTGCCAGCAGTCTTTTTGGGGAGAGTTATAACGAGCAGTACTTC
>TRBJ1-1|TRBV12-5|.|.
CASSRDTEAFF
TGTGCTAGTAGCAGGGATACTGAAGCTTTCTTT
>TRBJ2-7|TRBV7-9|.|.
CASSLGRNEQYF
TGTGCCAGCAGCTTAGGGAGGAACGAGCAGTACTTC
>TRBJ1-5|TRBV27|once|.
CASSTFPLGNQPQHF
TGTGCCAGCAGTACATTCCCCTTGGGCAATCAGCCCCAGCATTTT
>TRBJ2-1|TRBV27|.|.
CASSSGVREQFF
TGTGCCAGCAGTTCGGGGGTACGGGAGCAGTTCTTC
>TRBJ1-4|TRBV5-6|.|.
CASSLAADLEKLFF
TGTGCCAGCAGCTTGGCAGCTGACTTAGAAAAACTGTTTTTT
>TRBJ2-7|TRBV30|.|TRBD2
CAWSPKRELTYEQYF
TGTGCCTGGAGTCCCAAGCGGGAGTTAACCTACGAGCAGTACTTC
>TRBJ2-1|TRBV27|.|TRBD2
CASSFQASGNINPYNEQFF
TGTGCCAGCAGTTTTCAGGCTAGCGGGAACATAAACCCCTACAATGAGCAGTTCTTC
>TRBJ2-7|TRBV19|.|TRBD1
CASSPGQTSYEQYF
TGTGCCAGTAGCCCGGGACAGACCTCCTACGAGCAGTACTTC